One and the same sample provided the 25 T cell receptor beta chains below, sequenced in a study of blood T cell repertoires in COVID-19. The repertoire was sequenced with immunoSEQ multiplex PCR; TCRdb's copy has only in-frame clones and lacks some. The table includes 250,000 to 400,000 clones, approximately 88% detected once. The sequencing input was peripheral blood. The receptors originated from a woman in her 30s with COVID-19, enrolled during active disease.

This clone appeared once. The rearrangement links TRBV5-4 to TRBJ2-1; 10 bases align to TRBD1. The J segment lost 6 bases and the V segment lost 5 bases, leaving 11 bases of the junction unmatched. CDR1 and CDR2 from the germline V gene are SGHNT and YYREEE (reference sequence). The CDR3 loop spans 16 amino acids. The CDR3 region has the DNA TGTGCCAGCAGTTCATTCGACAGGGGGCTAGGCAATGAGCAGTTCTTC. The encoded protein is CASSSFDRGLGNEQFF.

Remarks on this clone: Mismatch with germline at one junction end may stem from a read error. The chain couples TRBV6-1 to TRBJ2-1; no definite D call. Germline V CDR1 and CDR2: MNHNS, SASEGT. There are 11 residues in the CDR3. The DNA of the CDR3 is TGTGCCAGCAGGGAAGAGCCTGCGCAGTTCTTC. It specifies CASREEPAQFF.

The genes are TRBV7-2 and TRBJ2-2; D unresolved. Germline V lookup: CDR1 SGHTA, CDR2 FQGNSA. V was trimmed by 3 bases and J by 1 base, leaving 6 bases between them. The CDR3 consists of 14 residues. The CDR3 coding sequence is TGTGCCAGCAGCTTGGTAGTGAACACCGGGGAGCTGTTTTTT. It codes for CASSLVVNTGELFF.

The DNA for the CDR3 is TGTGCCAGCAGCTTAGATATCGGGTATAATTCACCCCTCCACTTT. Translating it yields CASSLDIGYNSPLHF. The genes are TRBV7-8 and TRBJ1-6; D is ambiguous. CDR1 SGHVS and CDR2 FQNEAQ come from the germline V gene. The CDR3 has 15 amino acids. V lost 1 base and J 4 bases, leaving 8 bases between the germline ends.

The CDR3 nucleotides read TGTGCCAGCAGTGAAGGCGACGGAGCCTACGAGCAGTACTTC. Its protein is CASSEGDGAYEQYF. The V and J genes are TRBV6-1 and TRBJ2-7; D unclear. The length of the CDR3 is 14 residues. Germline V gene sequence: CDR1 MNHNS, CDR2 SASEGT. V lost 1 base and J lost 2, with 9 bases in between.

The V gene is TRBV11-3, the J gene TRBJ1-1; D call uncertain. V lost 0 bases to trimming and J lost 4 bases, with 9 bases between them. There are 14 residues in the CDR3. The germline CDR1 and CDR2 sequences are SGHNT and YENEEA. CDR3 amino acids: CASSLESSSTEAFF. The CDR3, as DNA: TGTGCCAGCAGCTTAGAGTCTAGTAGCACTGAAGCTTTCTTT. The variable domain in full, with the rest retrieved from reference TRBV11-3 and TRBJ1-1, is EAGVVQSPRYKIIEKKQPVAFWCNPISGHNTLYWYLQNLGQGPELLIRYENEEAVDDSQLPKDRFSAERLKGVDSTLKIQPAELGDSAVYLCASSLESSSTEAFFGQGTRLTVV.

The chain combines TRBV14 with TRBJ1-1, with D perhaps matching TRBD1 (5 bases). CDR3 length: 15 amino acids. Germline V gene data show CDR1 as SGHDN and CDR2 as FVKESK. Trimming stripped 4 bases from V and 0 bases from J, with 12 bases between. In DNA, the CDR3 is TGTGCCAGCAGCCGCGGGGACGGATTGAACACTGAAGCTTTCTTT. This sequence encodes CASSRGDGLNTEAFF.

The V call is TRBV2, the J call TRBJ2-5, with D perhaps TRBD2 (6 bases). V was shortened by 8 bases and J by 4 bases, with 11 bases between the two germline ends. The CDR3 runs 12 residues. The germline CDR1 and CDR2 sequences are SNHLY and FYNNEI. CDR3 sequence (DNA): TGTGCCAGCTGGACTACCAGAGAGACCCAGTACTTC. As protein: CASWTTRETQYF.

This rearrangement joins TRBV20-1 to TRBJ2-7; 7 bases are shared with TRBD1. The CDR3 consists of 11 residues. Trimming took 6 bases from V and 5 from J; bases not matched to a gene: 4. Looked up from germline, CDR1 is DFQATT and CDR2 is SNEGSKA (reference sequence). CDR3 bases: TGCAGTGCGACTCAGGGGGACGAGCAGTACTTC. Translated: CSATQGDEQYF.

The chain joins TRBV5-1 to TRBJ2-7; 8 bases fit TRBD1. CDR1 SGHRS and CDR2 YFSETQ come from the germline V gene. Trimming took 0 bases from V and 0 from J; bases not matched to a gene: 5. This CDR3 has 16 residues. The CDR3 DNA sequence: TGCGCCAGCAGCTTGGGGGGACAGGCAAGCTCCTACGAGCAGTACTTC. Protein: CASSLGGQASSYEQYF.

The chain's CDR3 is CASSWGQSSYNEQFF. The CDR3 DNA sequence: TGTGCCAGCAGCTGGGGACAAAGCTCCTACAATGAGCAGTTCTTC. The V gene is TRBV7-2, the J gene TRBJ2-1; the D gene is possibly TRBD1 (6 bases). CDR1 is SGHTA, CDR2 FQGNSA, per germline. This CDR3 spans 15 amino acids. The V end lost 4 bases, the J end lost 0 bases, and 10 bases lay between the germline ends.

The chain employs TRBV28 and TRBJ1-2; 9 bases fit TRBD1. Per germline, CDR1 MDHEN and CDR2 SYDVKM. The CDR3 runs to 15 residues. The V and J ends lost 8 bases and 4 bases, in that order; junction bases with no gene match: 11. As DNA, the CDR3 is TGTGCCAGCCGCTCACAGGGGGCCCTTCTCTATGGCTACACCTTC. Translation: CASRSQGALLYGYTF.

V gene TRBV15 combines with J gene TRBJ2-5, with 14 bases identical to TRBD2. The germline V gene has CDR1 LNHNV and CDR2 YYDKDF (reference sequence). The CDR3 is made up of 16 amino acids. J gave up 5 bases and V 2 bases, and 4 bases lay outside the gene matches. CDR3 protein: CATSRPWTSGGETQYF. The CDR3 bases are TGTGCCACCAGCAGACCCTGGACTAGCGGGGGGGAGACCCAGTACTTC.

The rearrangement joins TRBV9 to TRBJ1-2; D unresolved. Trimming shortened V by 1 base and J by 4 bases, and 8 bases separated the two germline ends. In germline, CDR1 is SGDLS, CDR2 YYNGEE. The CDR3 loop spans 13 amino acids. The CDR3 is CASSVNPSYGYTF. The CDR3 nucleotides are TGTGCCAGCAGCGTAAATCCCTCCTATGGCTACACCTTC.

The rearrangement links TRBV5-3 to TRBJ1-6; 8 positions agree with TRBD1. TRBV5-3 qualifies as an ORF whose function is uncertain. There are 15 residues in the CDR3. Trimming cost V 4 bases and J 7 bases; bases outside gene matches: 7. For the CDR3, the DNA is TGTGCCAGAAGCCCCAGGGACAGGAAAAATTCACCCCTCCACTTT. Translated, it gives CARSPRDRKNSPLHF.

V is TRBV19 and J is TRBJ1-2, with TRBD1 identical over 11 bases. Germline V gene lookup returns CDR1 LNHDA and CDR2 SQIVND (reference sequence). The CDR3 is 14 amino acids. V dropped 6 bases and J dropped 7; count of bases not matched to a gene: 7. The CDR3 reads CASRPGQGVGGYTF. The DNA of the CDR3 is TGTGCCAGTAGACCGGGACAGGGGGTGGGTGGCTACACCTTC.

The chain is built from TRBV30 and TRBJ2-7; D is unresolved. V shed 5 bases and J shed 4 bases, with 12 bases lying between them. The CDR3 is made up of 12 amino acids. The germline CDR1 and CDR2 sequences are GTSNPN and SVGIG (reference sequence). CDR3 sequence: CAWGQGEYEQYF. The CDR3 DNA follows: TGTGCCTGGGGGCAAGGAGAGTACGAGCAGTACTTC.

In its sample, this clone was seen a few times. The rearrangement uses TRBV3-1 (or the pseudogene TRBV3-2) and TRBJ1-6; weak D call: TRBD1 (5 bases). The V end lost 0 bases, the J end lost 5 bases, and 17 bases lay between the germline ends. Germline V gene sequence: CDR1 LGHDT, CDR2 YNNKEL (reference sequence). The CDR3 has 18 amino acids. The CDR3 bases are TGTGCCAGCAGCCAAGATGACGGCCAGGGCATAAATAATTCACCCCTCCACTTT. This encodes CASSQDDGQGINNSPLHF.

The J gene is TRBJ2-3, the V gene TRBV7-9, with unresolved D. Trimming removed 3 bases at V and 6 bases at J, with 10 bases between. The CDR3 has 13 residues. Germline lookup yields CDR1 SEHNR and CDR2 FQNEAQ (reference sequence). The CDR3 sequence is CASSLESADTQYF. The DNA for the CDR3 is TGTGCCAGCAGCTTGGAGAGCGCGGATACGCAGTATTTT.

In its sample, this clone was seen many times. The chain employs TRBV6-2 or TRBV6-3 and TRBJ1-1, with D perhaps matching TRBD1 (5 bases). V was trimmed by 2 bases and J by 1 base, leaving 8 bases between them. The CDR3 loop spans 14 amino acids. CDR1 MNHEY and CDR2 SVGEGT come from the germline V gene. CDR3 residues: CASSYGAENTEAFF. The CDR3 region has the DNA TGTGCCAGCAGTTACGGGGCGGAGAACACTGAAGCTTTCTTT.

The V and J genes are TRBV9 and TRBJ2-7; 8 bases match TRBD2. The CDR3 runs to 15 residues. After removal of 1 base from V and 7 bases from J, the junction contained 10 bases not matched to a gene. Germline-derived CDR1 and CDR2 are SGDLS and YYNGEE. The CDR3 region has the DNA TGTGCCAGCAGCGTATCGGGAGGGATTCTCGGGGAGCAGTACTTC. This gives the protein CASSVSGGILGEQYF.

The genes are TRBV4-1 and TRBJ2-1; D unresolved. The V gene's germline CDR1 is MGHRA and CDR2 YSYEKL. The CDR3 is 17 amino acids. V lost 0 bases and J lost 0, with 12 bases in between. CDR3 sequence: CASSQESRHLSYNEQFF. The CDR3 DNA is TGCGCCAGCAGCCAAGAGTCCAGGCACCTCTCCTACAATGAGCAGTTCTTC.

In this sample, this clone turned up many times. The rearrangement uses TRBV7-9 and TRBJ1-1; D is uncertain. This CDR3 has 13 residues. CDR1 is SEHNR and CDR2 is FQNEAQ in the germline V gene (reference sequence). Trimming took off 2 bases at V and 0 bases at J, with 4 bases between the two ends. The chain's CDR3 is CASSLYVNTEAFF. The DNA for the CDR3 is TGTGCCAGCAGCTTATATGTGAACACTGAAGCTTTCTTT.

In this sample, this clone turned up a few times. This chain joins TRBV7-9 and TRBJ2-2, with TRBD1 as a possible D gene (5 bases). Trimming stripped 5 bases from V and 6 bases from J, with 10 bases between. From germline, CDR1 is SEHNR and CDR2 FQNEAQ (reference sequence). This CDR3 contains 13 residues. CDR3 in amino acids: CASSPWGAGELFF. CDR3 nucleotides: TGTGCCAGCAGCCCCTGGGGCGCCGGGGAGCTGTTTTTT.

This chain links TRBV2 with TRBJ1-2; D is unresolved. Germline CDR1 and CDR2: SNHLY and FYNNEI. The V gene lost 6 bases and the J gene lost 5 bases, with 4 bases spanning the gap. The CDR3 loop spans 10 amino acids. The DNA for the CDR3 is TGTGCCAGCAGGAGATATGGCTACACCTTC. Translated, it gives CASRRYGYTF.